This TCR beta chain was obtained from a study of monozygotic twins with cystic fibrosis. Overall study: Libraries were built from approximately 3 micrograms of fragmented DNA using approximately 15 PCR cycles. Study results and limitations: Median Simpson clonality of roughly 0.01 suggested naive T cells predominated. J usage was most co-twin-similar in 8 of 16 pairs, V in 13. Unrelated CF individuals shared fewer identical clonotypes than monozygotic CF twins.

Per germline, CDR1 SGHRS and CDR2 YFSETQ. This CDR3 spans 14 amino acids. The V gene lost 3 bases and the J gene lost 2 bases, with 12 bases spanning the gap. As regards this clone: Its antigen is unidentified.

Only in-frame clones appear in the TCRdb table, and some are missing; sequencing was by immunoSEQ multiplex PCR. The sample carries around 35,000 clones, approximately 87% recorded once. This clonotype was obtained from a girl between 2 and 10 years old with cystic fibrosis. The chain employs TRBV5-1 and TRBJ2-7, with D possibly called TRBD1 or TRBD2 (5 bases each). Sequenced: blood. The CDR3 nucleotides are TGCGCCAGCAGCTATTCCGGGACCCCCTACGAGCAGTACTTC. It codes for CASSYSGTPYEQYF.